One sample yielded the 30 T cell receptor beta chains listed below, sequenced in a study of CD8 T cells in Susac syndrome. Reverse transcription used about 0.45 to 1 ug RNA and random hexamers. TCRdb ran MiXCR on the immunoSEQ multiplex PCR reads and lists one entry per CDR3 protein. The sample holds approximately 190,000 distinct CDR3 sequences, 85% to 95% seen once. Sequenced input: CD8+ T cells from PBMCs. The receptor set was obtained from a human donor with Susac syndrome.

The rearrangement uses TRBV12-3 or TRBV12-4 and TRBJ2-1; the D gene is possibly TRBD1 (5 bases). V gave up 1 base and J gave up 6 bases, with 7 bases separating them. The CDR3 is 13 amino acids. CDR3 region: CASSLVRGNEQFF. The CDR3, as DNA: TGTGCCAGCAGTTTAGTAAGGGGCAATGAGCAGTTCTTC.

The chain uses TRBV5-1 and TRBJ1-6; D might be TRBD1 (5 bases). CDR1 and CDR2 from the germline V gene are SGHRS and YFSETQ. The CDR3 has 14 amino acids. With 0 bases removed from V and 7 bases from J, the gap between germline ends came to 8 bases. The CDR3 sequence is CASSLGQTNSPLHF. The CDR3, as DNA: TGCGCCAGCAGCTTGGGACAGACAAATTCACCCCTCCACTTT.

This chain's CDR3 is CASSAPKREASYEQYF. DNA of the CDR3: TGTGCCAGCAGTGCCCCCAAGCGGGAGGCCTCCTACGAGCAGTACTTC. This chain uses TRBV28 with TRBJ2-7; TRBD2 matches 9 bases. With 5 bases clipped from V and 0 bases from J, the junction kept 8 bases outside the gene matches. The CDR3 contains 16 residues. Germline-derived CDR1 and CDR2 are MDHEN and SYDVKM. The variable domain in full, with the rest retrieved from reference TRBV28 and TRBJ2-7, is DVKVTQSSRYLVKRTGEKVFLECVQDMDHENMFWYRQDPGLGLRLIYFSYDVKMKEKGDIPEGYSVSREKKERFSLILESASTNQTSMYLCASSAPKREASYEQYFGPGTRLTVT.

The gene calls are TRBV24-1 and TRBJ1-1; 7 bases align to TRBD1. V trimming: 4 bases; J trimming: 0 bases; junction bases outside the gene matches: 1. Germline V gene data show CDR1 as KGHDR and CDR2 as SFDVKD. The CDR3 is 14 amino acids. CDR3 residues: CATSEGGMNTEAFF. The CDR3 nucleotides read TGTGCCACCAGTGAAGGGGGCATGAACACTGAAGCTTTCTTT.

V and J are TRBV6-6 and TRBJ2-7, with 11 bases aligning to TRBD1. The ends lost 2 bases at V and 5 bases at J; junction bases unmatched: 2. In germline, CDR1 is MNHNY, CDR2 SVGAGI (reference sequence). The CDR3 is 14 residues long. The CDR3: CASSYGQGAHEQYF. CDR3 bases: TGTGCCAGCAGTTACGGACAGGGGGCCCACGAGCAGTACTTC.

The CDR3 DNA sequence: TGTGCCAGCAGCTTAGATTATCGGCAGGCCTACGAGCAGTACTTC. It codes for CASSLDYRQAYEQYF. The chain joins TRBV11-2 to TRBJ2-7, with D unresolved. V lost 0 bases, J lost 2 bases, and 11 bases lay in between. This CDR3 is built from 15 residues. Germline loops: CDR1 SGHAT, CDR2 FQNNGV. Variable domain in full (rest from reference TRBV11-2 and TRBJ2-7): EAGVAQSPRYKIIEKRQSVAFWCNPISGHATLYWYQQILGQGPKLLIQFQNNGVVDDSQLPKDRFSAERLKGVDSTLKIQPAKLEDSAVYLCASSLDYRQAYEQYFGPGTRLTVT.

The chain joins TRBV20-1 to TRBJ1-1, with D possibly TRBD1 on 5 matching bases. This CDR3 spans 14 amino acids. In germline, CDR1 is DFQATT, CDR2 SNEGSKA (reference sequence). With 2 bases removed from V and 0 bases from J, the gap between germline ends came to 10 bases. CDR3 in amino acids: CSARSRGLNTEAFF. Written as DNA, the CDR3 is TGCAGTGCTAGAAGTAGGGGACTGAACACTGAAGCTTTCTTT.

V and J are TRBV20-1 and TRBJ2-3, with 8 bases matching TRBD1. The CDR3 has 15 amino acids. Trimming took 0 bases from V and 1 from J; bases not matched to a gene: 3. Germline V lookup: CDR1 DFQATT, CDR2 SNEGSKA (reference sequence). The CDR3: CSARDRGQGTDTQYF. CDR3 DNA sequence: TGCAGTGCTAGAGATAGGGGACAGGGCACAGATACGCAGTATTTT.

The chain joins TRBV5-1 to TRBJ2-3, with TRBD2 identical over 10 bases. After removal of 7 bases from V and 4 bases from J, the junction contained 6 bases not matched to a gene. This CDR3 spans 14 amino acids. Germline values: CDR1 SGHRS, CDR2 YFSETQ. The CDR3 region is CASGAGGQADTQYF. DNA for the CDR3: TGCGCCAGCGGAGCGGGGGGGCAGGCAGATACGCAGTATTTT.

The gene calls are TRBV4-1 and TRBJ2-7, with D tentatively TRBD1 (6 bases). The CDR3 length is 14 residues. The V and J ends lost 5 bases and 4 bases respectively, with 15 bases between them. In germline, CDR1 is MGHRA, CDR2 YSYEKL. The CDR3 protein is CASSYRTDWYEQYF. CDR3 coding DNA: TGCGCCAGCAGCTATCGGACAGATTGGTACGAGCAGTACTTC.

The chain employs TRBV6-5 and TRBJ2-5; D is perhaps TRBD2 (6 bases). This CDR3 is built from 13 residues. V dropped 10 bases and J dropped 2 bases, with 14 bases sitting between them. Germline loops: CDR1 MNHEY, CDR2 SVGAGI. The CDR3 is CAIRDWPQETQYF. The CDR3 nucleotides are TGTGCCATTCGGGACTGGCCACAAGAGACCCAGTACTTC.

This clonotype was seen only once. The chain employs TRBV20-1 and TRBJ1-2, with TRBD1 matching over 7 bases. The CDR3 has 14 amino acids. Trimming cost V 3 bases and J 4 bases; bases outside gene matches: 8. Germline CDR1 DFQATT, CDR2 SNEGSKA (reference sequence). The CDR3 loop is CSASSLTGAYGYTF. The CDR3 nucleotides are TGCAGTGCTAGTTCCCTAACAGGGGCCTATGGCTACACCTTC.

The chain joins TRBV30 to TRBJ2-7; no clear D gene. CDR1 and CDR2 (germline): GTSNPN, SVGIG (reference sequence). V gave up 2 bases and J gave up 4 bases, with 9 bases separating them. The CDR3 extends over 12 amino acids. CDR3 nucleotides: TGTGCCTGGAGTAGAGGAGAATACGAGCAGTACTTC. It codes for CAWSRGEYEQYF.

This clonotype was counted between two and nine times. An end of the junction differs from the germline gene, which may be a read error. This chain links TRBV2 with TRBJ2-2, with 9 positions matching TRBD1. The CDR3 runs to 16 residues. The germline V gene has CDR1 SNHLY and CDR2 FYNNEI. The CDR3 DNA sequence: TGTGCCAGCAGTGTACAGGGGGCGTCGAACACCGGGGAGCTTTTTTTT. The encoded protein is CASSVQGASNTGELFF.

The V and J genes are TRBV5-1 and TRBJ2-2; 9 bases line up with TRBD1. In germline, CDR1 is SGHRS, CDR2 YFSETQ. The CDR3 loop spans 14 amino acids. The V and J ends lost 3 bases and 7 bases, in that order; junction bases with no gene match: 4. The CDR3 loop reads CASSYTGGGGELFF. The CDR3 nucleotides are TGCGCCAGCAGCTATACAGGGGGCGGCGGGGAGCTGTTTTTT.

The chain links TRBV6-6 to TRBJ2-5; D is unresolved. This CDR3 contains 14 residues. CDR1 MNHNY and CDR2 SVGAGI come from the germline V gene (reference sequence). The V end lost 0 bases, the J end lost 4 bases, and 9 bases lay between the germline ends. CDR3 DNA sequence: TGTGCCAGCAGTTACTCGATGGGTCGAGAGACCCAGTACTTC. It translates to CASSYSMGRETQYF.

V and J are TRBV19 and TRBJ1-6, with D unresolved. Deletions cut 6 bases from V and 6 bases from J, with 15 bases between. Germline V CDR1 and CDR2: LNHDA, SQIVND (reference sequence). There are 15 residues in the CDR3. The CDR3 bases are TGTGCCAGTAGCTTTATCTTTTCCGGTAATTCACCCCTCCACTTT. Amino acids: CASSFIFSGNSPLHF.

This clonotype was counted once. The rearrangement links TRBV3-1 to TRBJ1-3; the match to TRBD1 covers 8 bases. Trimming took 5 bases from V and 3 from J; bases not matched to a gene: 3. The CDR3 is made up of 14 amino acids. Germline V lookup: CDR1 LGHDT, CDR2 YNNKEL (reference sequence). The chain's CDR3 is CASSYDRGGNTIYF. For the CDR3, the DNA is TGTGCCAGCAGCTACGACAGGGGTGGAAACACCATATATTTT. The full variable domain, rest sourced from reference TRBV3-1 and TRBJ1-3, is DTAVSQTPKYLVTQMGNDKSIKCEQNLGHDTMYWYKQDSKKFLKIMFSYNNKELIINETVPNRFSPKSPDKAHLNLHINSLELGDSAVYFCASSYDRGGNTIYFGEGSWLTVV.

The chain combines TRBV7-9 with TRBJ2-1; D assignment may be TRBD1 or TRBD2 (5 bases each). This CDR3 contains 13 residues. V gave up 4 bases and J gave up 15 bases, with 19 bases separating them. The germline gives CDR1 SEHNR, CDR2 FQNEAQ (reference sequence). The CDR3 spells CASSSGPTAPPFF. Written as DNA, the CDR3 is TGTGCCAGCAGCTCGGGGCCGACTGCGCCTCCGTTCTTC. The entire variable domain, with the rest obtained from reference TRBV7-9 and TRBJ2-1, is as follows: DTGVSQNPRHKITKRGQNVTFRCDPISEHNRLYWYRQTLGQGPEFLTYFQNEAQLEKSRLLSDRFSAERPKGSFSTLEIQRTEQGDSAMYLCASSSGPTAPPFFGPGTRLTVL.

The chain recombines TRBV7-2 with TRBJ2-5; D might be TRBD2 (5 bases). The CDR3 covers 14 residues. Germline CDR1 is SGHTA and CDR2 is FQGNSA. V was pared by 3 bases and J by 5 bases, with 13 bases between. CDR3 protein: CASSLGGWLETQYF. CDR3 sequence (DNA): TGTGCCAGCAGCTTGGGCGGGTGGCTGGAGACCCAGTACTTC.

The J gene is TRBJ2-1, the V gene TRBV4-2; D assignment may be TRBD1 or TRBD2 (5 bases each). Germline V CDR1 and CDR2: LGHNA, YNFKEQ. This CDR3 contains 14 residues. V lost 5 bases, J lost 8 bases, and 16 bases lay in between. The CDR3, as DNA: TGTGCCAGCAGCTACACCGAGGGGAACGATGAGCAGTTCTTC. It yields the protein CASSYTEGNDEQFF.

The rearrangement joins TRBV29-1 to TRBJ2-2, with 9 positions matching TRBD1. The CDR3 covers 15 residues. V was pared by 1 base and J by 1 base, with 1 base of the junction left unmatched. Germline V lookup: CDR1 SQVTM, CDR2 ANQGSEA. Here the CDR3 DNA reads TGCAGCGTTGAAGGGACAGGGGTGAACACCGGGGAGCTGTTTTTT. Residues: CSVEGTGVNTGELFF.

V usage is TRBV30 and J usage is TRBJ1-2; maybe TRBD1 (5 bases). The CDR3 sequence is 13 residues long. Looked up from germline, CDR1 is GTSNPN and CDR2 is SVGIG (reference sequence). V lost 3 bases to trimming and J lost 0 bases, with 8 bases between them. CDR3 sequence: CAWRGEANYGYTF. The DNA for the CDR3 is TGTGCCTGGAGGGGGGAAGCTAACTATGGCTACACCTTC.

The chain links TRBV19 to TRBJ1-1, with D unresolved. The CDR3 totals 17 residues. V shed 5 bases and J shed 0 bases, with 19 bases lying between them. Germline assignment: CDR1 LNHDA and CDR2 SQIVND (reference sequence). In DNA, the CDR3 is TGTGCCAGTAGTCTCAGGACGGAGCCTAATATGAACACTGAAGCTTTCTTT. Its translation: CASSLRTEPNMNTEAFF.

V and J are TRBV20-1 and TRBJ2-1, with 10 bases aligning to TRBD1. J was trimmed by 9 bases and V by 5 bases; bases with no gene match: 10. CDR3 length: 14 amino acids. Per the germline V gene, CDR1 is DFQATT and CDR2 is SNEGSKA (reference sequence). The CDR3 sequence: CSAPGTGAFGEQFF. In DNA form, the CDR3 reads TGCAGTGCTCCCGGGACAGGGGCTTTTGGTGAGCAGTTCTTC.

In this sample, this clonotype turned up a few times. The chain uses TRBV2 and TRBJ2-1, with D unresolved. Germline lookup yields CDR1 SNHLY and CDR2 FYNNEI. The V end was cut by 4 bases, the J end by 7 bases, with 5 bases between. The CDR3 length is 11 residues. CDR3 DNA: TGTGCCAGCAGTGGGGGAAATGAGCAGTTCTTC. Translating gives CASSGGNEQFF.

For this clonotype: Compared with germline, one end of the junction differs, possibly owing to a read error. The chain joins TRBV7-7 to TRBJ2-7, with 7 positions matching TRBD2. The CDR3 spans 13 residues. Looked up from germline, CDR1 is SSHAT and CDR2 is FNYEAQ (reference sequence). CDR3 loop: CASSLVGRYEQYF. In DNA form, the CDR3 reads TGTGCTAGCAGCTTAGTCGGGAGGTACGAGCAGTACTTC. Together with reference TRBV7-7 and TRBJ2-7, the CDR3 gives the full variable domain: GAGVSQSPRYKVTKRGQDVTLRCDPISSHATLYWYQQALGQGPEFLTYFNYEAQPDKSGLPSDRFSAERPEGSISTLTIQRTEQRDSAMYRCASSLVGRYEQYFGPGTRLTVT.

The rearrangement uses TRBV3-1 and TRBJ1-3; TRBD1 aligns across 9 bases. Trimming cost V 5 bases and J 4 bases; bases outside gene matches: 9. The CDR3 covers 16 residues. The V gene's germline CDR1 is LGHDT and CDR2 YNNKEL (reference sequence). This CDR3 is CASSETGGISGNTIYF. The DNA for the CDR3 is TGTGCCAGCAGCGAAACAGGGGGCATATCGGGAAACACCATATATTTT. Drawing the rest from reference TRBV3-1 and TRBJ1-3, the complete variable domain is DTAVSQTPKYLVTQMGNDKSIKCEQNLGHDTMYWYKQDSKKFLKIMFSYNNKELIINETVPNRFSPKSPDKAHLNLHINSLELGDSAVYFCASSETGGISGNTIYFGEGSWLTVV.

The chain joins TRBV5-8 to TRBJ1-5; 11 positions match TRBD1. The CDR3 spans 15 residues. Trimming cost V 3 bases and J 8 bases; bases outside gene matches: 7. The V gene's germline CDR1 is SGHTS and CDR2 YDEGEE. CDR3 in amino acids: CASSSGQGAIEPQHF. The DNA of the CDR3 is TGTGCCAGCAGCTCAGGACAGGGGGCGATTGAGCCCCAGCATTTT.

V gene TRBV20-1 combines with J gene TRBJ1-1, with no clear D. Germline CDR1 is DFQATT and CDR2 is SNEGSKA (reference sequence). The ends were cut back, 1 base at V and 1 base at J, with 7 bases in the middle. CDR3 length: 13 residues. The CDR3 loop is CSARVTANTEAFF. CDR3 DNA: TGCAGTGCTAGAGTAACAGCGAACACTGAAGCTTTCTTT.